This entry lists 3 T cell receptor beta chains sequenced from one sample in a study of T cell repertoires in cytomegalovirus infection. The antigens these receptors bind are not known. MiXCR, applied by TCRdb to the reads, yields one record per CDR3 protein. The sample consists of approximately 910,000 distinct CDR3 sequences, around 32% of them appearing once. Material: cultured CD8+ T cells from PBMCs, obtained from culture after CMV antigen stimulation. These receptors all stem from a human donor in good health (CMV status not recorded). Some clones in this sample may be carry-over from other donors' samples.

This clonotype was detected a few times. This sequence joins TRBV12-5 and TRBJ1-2, with 8 bases lining up with TRBD1. CDR3 length equals 15 residues. Trimming removed 1 base from V and 8 bases from J; junction bases left unmatched: 9. The germline gives CDR1 LGHNT, CDR2 FRNRAP. CDR3 nucleotides: TGTGCTAGTGGTTTGGGGACAGGGACGGCTGACGGCTACACCTTC. Residues: CASGLGTGTADGYTF.

This clonotype showed up just a few times. This chain connects TRBV20-1 to TRBJ2-7, with 8 nucleotides matching TRBD1. This CDR3 comprises 14 residues. The J segment lost 3 bases and the V segment lost 0 bases, leaving 4 bases of the junction unmatched. The V gene's germline CDR1 is DFQATT and CDR2 SNEGSKA (reference sequence). The CDR3 here is CSARDLTGGYEQYV. The CDR3 coding sequence is TGCAGTGCTAGAGATCTCACAGGGGGCTACGAGCAGTACGTC.

This clonotype was seen more than once but under ten times. V and J are TRBV7-9 and TRBJ1-2, with unresolved D. CDR3 length equals 13 residues. Trimming left V 5 bases short and J 2 bases short, with 9 bases between. Germline CDR1 SEHNR, CDR2 FQNEAQ (reference sequence). Written as DNA, the CDR3 is TGTGCCAGCAGCCAGATACTAAACTATGGCTACACCTTC. Its protein product is CASSQILNYGYTF.